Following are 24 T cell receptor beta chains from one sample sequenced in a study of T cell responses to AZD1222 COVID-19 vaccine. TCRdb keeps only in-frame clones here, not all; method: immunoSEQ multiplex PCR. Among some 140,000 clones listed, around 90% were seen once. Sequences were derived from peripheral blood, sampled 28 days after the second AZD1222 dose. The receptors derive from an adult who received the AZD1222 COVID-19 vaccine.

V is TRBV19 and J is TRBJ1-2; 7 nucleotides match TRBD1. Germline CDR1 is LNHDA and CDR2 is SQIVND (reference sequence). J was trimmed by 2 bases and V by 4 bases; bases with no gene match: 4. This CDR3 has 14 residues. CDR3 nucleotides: TGTGCCAGTAGTAGAGACAGGGTAAACTATGGCTACACCTTC. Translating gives CASSRDRVNYGYTF.

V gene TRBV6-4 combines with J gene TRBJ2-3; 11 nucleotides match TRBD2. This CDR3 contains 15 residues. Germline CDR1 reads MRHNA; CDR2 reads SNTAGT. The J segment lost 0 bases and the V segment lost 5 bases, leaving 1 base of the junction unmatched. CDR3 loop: CASSRTSGSTDTQYF. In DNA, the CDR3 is TGTGCCAGCAGTCGGACTAGCGGGAGCACAGATACGCAGTATTTT.

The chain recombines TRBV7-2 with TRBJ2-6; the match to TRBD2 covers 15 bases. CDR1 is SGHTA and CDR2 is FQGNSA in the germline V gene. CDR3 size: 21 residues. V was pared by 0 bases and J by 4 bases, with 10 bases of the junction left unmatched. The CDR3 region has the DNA TGTGCCAGCAGCTTAGCGCATTGGACTAGCGGGAGGGCTGGAGGGGCCAACGTCCTGACTTTC. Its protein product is CASSLAHWTSGRAGGANVLTF.

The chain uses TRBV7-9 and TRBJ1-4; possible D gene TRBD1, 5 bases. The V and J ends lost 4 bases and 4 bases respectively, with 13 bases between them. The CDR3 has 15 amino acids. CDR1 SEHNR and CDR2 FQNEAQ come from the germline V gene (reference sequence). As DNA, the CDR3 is TGTGCCAGCAGCTCCCGGGACGAGAGTAATGAAAAACTGTTTTTT. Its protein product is CASSSRDESNEKLFF.

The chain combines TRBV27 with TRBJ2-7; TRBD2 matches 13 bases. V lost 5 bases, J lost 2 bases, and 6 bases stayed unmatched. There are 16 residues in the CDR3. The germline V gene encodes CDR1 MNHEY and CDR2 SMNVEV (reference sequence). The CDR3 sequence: CASSPGGLAGTYEQYV. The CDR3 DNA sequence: TGTGCCAGCAGTCCGGGGGGACTAGCGGGAACCTACGAGCAGTACGTC.

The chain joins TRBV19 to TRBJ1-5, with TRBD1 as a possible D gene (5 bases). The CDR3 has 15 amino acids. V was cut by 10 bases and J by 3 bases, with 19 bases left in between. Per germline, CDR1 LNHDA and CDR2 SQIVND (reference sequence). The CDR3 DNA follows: TGTGCCACCCGGACTGCAGGGTTTGTCAATCAGCCCCAGCATTTT. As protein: CATRTAGFVNQPQHF. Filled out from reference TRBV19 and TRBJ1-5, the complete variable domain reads DGGITQSPKYLFRKEGQNVTLSCEQNLNHDAMYWYRQDPGQGLRLIYYSQIVNDFQKGDIAEGYSVSREKKESFPLTVTSAQKNPTAFYLCATRTAGFVNQPQHFGDGTRLSIL.

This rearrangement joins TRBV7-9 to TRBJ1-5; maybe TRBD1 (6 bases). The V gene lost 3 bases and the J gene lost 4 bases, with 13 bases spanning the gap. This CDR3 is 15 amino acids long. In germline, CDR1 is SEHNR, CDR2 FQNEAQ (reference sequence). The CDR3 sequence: CASSLGDTPNQPQHF. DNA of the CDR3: TGTGCCAGCAGCTTGGGGGACACTCCTAATCAGCCCCAGCATTTT.

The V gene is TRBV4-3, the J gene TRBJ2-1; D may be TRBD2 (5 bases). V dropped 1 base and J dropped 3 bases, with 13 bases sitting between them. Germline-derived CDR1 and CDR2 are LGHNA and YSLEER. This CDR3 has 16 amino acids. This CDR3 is CASSQVGLADYNEQFF. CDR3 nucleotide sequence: TGCGCCAGCAGCCAAGTCGGCCTAGCAGACTACAATGAGCAGTTCTTC.

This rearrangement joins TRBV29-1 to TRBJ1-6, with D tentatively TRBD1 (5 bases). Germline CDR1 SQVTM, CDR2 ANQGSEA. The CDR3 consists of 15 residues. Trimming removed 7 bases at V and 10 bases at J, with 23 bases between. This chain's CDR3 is CSGKLGTRRSSPLHF. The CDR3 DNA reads TGCAGCGGCAAACTTGGGACCCGTCGGTCCTCACCCCTCCACTTT.

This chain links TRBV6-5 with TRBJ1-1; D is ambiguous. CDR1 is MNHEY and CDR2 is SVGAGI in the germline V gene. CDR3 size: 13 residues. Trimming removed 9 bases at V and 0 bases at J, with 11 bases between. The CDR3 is CASKYGMNTEAFF. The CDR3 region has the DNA TGTGCCAGTAAGTACGGCATGAACACTGAAGCTTTCTTT.

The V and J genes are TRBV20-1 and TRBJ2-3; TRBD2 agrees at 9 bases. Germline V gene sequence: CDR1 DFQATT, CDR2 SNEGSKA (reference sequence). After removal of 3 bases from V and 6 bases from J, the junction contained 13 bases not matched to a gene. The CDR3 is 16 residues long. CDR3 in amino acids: CSASGSSGIFPDTQYF. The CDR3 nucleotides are TGCAGTGCTAGTGGGTCTAGCGGGATCTTCCCGGATACGCAGTATTTT.

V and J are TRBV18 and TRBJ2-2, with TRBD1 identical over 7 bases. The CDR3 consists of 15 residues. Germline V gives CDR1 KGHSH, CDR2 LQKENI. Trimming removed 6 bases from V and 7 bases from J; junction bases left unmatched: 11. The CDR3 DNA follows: TGTGCCAGCTCCCTCGGACAGGTGGCGAACGGGGAGCTGTTTTTT. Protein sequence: CASSLGQVANGELFF. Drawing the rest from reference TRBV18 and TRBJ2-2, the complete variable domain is NAGVMQNPRHLVRRRGQEARLRCSPMKGHSHVYWYRQLPEEGLKFMVYLQKENIIDESGMPKERFSAEFPKEGPSILRIQQVVRGDSAAYFCASSLGQVANGELFFGEGSRLTVL.

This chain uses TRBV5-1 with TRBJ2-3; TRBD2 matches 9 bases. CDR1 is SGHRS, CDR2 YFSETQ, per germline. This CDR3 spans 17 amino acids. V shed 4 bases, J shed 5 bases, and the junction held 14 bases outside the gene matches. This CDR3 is CASSDGSSGGTLDTQYF. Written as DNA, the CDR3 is TGCGCCAGCAGCGACGGGAGTAGCGGGGGCACCCTAGATACGCAGTATTTT.

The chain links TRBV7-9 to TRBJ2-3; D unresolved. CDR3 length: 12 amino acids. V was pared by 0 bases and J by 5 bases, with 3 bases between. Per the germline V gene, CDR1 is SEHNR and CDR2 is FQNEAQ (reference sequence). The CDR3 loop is CASSLAVDTQYF. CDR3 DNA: TGTGCCAGCAGCTTAGCGGTAGATACGCAGTATTTT.

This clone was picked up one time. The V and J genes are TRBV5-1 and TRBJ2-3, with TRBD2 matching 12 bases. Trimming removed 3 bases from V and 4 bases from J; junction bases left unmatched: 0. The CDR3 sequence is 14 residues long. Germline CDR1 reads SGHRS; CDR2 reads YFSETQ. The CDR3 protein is CASSSSGGADTQYF. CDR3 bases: TGCGCCAGCAGCTCTAGCGGGGGGGCAGATACGCAGTATTTT.

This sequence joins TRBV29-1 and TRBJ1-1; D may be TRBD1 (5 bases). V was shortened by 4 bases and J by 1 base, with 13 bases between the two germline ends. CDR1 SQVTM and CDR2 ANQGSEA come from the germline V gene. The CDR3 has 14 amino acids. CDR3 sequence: CSVVRGDGNTEAFF. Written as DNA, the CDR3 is TGCAGCGTTGTGAGGGGCGACGGGAACACTGAAGCTTTCTTT.

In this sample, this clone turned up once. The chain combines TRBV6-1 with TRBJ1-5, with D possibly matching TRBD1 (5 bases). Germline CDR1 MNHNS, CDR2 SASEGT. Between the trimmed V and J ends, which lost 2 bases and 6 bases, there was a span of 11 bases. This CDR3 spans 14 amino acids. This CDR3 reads CASSERPGRQPQHF. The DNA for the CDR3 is TGTGCCAGCAGTGAACGCCCGGGGCGTCAGCCCCAGCATTTT.

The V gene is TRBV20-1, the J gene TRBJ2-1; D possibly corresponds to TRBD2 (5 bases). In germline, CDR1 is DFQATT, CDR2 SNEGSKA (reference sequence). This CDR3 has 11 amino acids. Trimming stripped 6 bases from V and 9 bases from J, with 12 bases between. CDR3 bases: TGCAGTGCGGAAGGGAGCACTGAGCAGTTCTTC. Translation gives CSAEGSTEQFF.

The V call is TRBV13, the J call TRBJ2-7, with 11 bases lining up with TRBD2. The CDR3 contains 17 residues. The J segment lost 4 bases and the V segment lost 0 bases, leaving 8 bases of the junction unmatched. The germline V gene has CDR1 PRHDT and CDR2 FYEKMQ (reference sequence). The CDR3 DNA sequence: TGTGCCAGCAGCTTAGGAAGAGGGACTAGCGGAACTTACGAGCAGTACGTC. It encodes CASSLGRGTSGTYEQYV.

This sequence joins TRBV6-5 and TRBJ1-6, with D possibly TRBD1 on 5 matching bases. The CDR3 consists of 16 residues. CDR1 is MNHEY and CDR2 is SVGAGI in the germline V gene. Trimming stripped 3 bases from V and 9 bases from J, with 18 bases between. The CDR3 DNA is TGTGCCAGCAGTTATGTAGCGGGACGGGGGGTTTCACCCCTCCACTTT. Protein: CASSYVAGRGVSPLHF.

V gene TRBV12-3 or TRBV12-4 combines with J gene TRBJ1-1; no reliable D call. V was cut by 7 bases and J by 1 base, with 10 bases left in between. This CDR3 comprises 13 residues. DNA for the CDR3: TGTGCCAGCACCTCGGGCCAGAACACTGAAGCTTTCTTT. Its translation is CASTSGQNTEAFF.

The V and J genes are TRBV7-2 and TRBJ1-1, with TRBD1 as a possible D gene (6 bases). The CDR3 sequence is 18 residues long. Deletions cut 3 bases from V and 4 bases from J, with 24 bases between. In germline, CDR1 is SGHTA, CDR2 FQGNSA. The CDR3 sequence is CASSFFQGTARGTTEAFF. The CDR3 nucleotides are TGTGCCAGCAGCTTCTTTCAGGGGACGGCAAGGGGAACCACTGAAGCTTTCTTT.

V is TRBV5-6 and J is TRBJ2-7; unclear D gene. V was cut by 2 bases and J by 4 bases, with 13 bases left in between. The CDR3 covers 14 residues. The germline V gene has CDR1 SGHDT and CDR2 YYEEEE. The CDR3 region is CASSLGQSPYEQYF. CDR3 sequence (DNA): TGTGCCAGCAGCTTAGGGCAGAGCCCTTACGAGCAGTACTTC.

Written as DNA, the CDR3 is TGCGCCAGCAGCGCTGGAGGACAGAATGAAAAACTGTTTTTT. Its translation is CASSAGGQNEKLFF. The chain has TRBV5-1 and TRBJ1-4; D is possibly TRBD1 (6 bases). This CDR3 has 14 residues. Germline values: CDR1 SGHRS, CDR2 YFSETQ. Trimming cost V 4 bases and J 5 bases, with 12 bases left between them. Using reference TRBV5-1 and TRBJ1-4 for the parts outside the CDR3, the full variable domain is KAGVTQTPRYLIKTRGQQVTLSCSPISGHRSVSWYQQTPGQGLQFLFEYFSETQRNKGNFPGRFSGRQFSNSRSEMNVSTLELGDSALYLCASSAGGQNEKLFFGSGTQLSVL.